This entry features one TCR beta chain sequence. The CDR3 has 13 amino acids. Germline loops: CDR1 GTSNPN, CDR2 SVGIG (reference sequence). V shed 1 base and J shed 9 bases, with 10 bases lying between them. This sample is drawn from a study of blood T cell repertoires in COVID-19. Study context: The samples span acute and convalescent COVID-19 from the United States, Italy and Spain. Nucleic acid was either cDNA or gDNA, and it came from T cells, B-cell-depleted T cells, or PBMCs.

Authors' processing steps: Reference gene primer amplification gave nucleated cell count estimates. Generated by immunoSEQ multiplex PCR, the TCRdb table keeps only in-frame clones and is missing some. That table is the source of V, J and clone size, and D and trimming were worked out from the DNA. The sample lists more than 150,000 clones, 86% occurring once. The clonotype originates from a man aged 65 to 85 with active or convalescent COVID-19. Sequences were obtained from peripheral blood. V gene TRBV30 combines with J gene TRBJ1-6, with D perhaps matching TRBD1 (6 bases). The CDR3 nucleotides are TGTGCCTGGAGTGACAGGGACGTTTCACCCCTCCACTTT. Its protein product is CAWSDRDVSPLHF. Full variable domain (rest looked up from reference TRBV30 and TRBJ1-6): SQTIHQWPATLVQPVGSPLSLECTVEGTSNPNLYWYRQAAGRGLQLLFYSVGIGQISSEVPQNLSASRPQDRQFILSSKKLLLSDSGFYLCAWSDRDVSPLHFGNGTRLTVT.